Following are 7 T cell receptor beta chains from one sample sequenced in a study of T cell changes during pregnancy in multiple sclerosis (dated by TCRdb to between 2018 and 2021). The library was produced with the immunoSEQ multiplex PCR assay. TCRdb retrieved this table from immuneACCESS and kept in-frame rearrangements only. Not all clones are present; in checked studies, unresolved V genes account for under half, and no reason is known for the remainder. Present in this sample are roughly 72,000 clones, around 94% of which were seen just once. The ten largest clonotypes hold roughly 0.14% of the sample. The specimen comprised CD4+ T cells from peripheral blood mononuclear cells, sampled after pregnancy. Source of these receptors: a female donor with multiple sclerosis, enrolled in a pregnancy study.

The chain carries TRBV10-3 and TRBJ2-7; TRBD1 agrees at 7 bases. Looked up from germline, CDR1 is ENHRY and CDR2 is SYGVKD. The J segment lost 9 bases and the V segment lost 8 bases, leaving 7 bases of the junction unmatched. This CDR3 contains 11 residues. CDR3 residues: CAISSTGAQYF. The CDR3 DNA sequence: TGTGCCATCTCGAGCACAGGGGCGCAGTACTTC.

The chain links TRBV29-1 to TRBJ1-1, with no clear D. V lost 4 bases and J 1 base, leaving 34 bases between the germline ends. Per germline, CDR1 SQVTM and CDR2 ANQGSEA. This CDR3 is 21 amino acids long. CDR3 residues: CSVGASLRVGIFIFGNTEAFF. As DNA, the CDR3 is TGCAGCGTTGGGGCATCCTTGAGGGTTGGTATCTTCATATTCGGGAACACTGAAGCTTTCTTT.

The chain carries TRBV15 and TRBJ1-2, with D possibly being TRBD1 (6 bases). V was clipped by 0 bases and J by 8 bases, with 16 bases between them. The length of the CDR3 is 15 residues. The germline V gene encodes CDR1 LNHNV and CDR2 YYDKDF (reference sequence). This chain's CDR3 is CATSRDDRPPQGYTF. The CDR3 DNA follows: TGTGCCACCAGCAGAGACGACAGGCCACCTCAGGGCTACACCTTC.

The CDR3 loop reads CASSLERELKFF. CDR3 DNA sequence: TGTGCCAGCAGTCTAGAGCGGGAGTTGAAGTTCTTC. V usage is TRBV28 and J usage is TRBJ2-1; TRBD2 agrees at 8 bases. With 5 bases clipped from V and 14 bases from J, the junction kept 8 bases outside the gene matches. This CDR3 comprises 12 residues. CDR1 MDHEN and CDR2 SYDVKM come from the germline V gene.

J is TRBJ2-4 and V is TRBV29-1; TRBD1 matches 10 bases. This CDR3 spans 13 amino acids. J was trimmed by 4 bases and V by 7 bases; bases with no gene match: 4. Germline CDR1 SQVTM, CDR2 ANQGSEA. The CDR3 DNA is TGCAGCGCTCTGGGACAGGGGAAAAACATTCAGTACTTC. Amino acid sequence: CSALGQGKNIQYF.

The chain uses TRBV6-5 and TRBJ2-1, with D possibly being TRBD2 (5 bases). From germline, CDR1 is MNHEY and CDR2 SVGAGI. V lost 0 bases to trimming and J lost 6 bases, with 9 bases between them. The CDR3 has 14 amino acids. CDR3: CASSYSTGINEQFF. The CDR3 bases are TGTGCCAGCAGTTACTCAACCGGGATCAATGAGCAGTTCTTC.

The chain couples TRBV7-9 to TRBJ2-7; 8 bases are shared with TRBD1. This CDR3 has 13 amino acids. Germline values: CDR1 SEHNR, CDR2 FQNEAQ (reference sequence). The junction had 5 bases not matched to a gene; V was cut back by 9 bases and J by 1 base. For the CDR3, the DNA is TGTGCCAGTATGACAGGGGTTTCCTACGAGCAGTACTTC. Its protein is CASMTGVSYEQYF.